These 29 T cell receptor beta chains were all obtained from the same sample, sequenced in a study of cytomegalovirus exposure and HLA in healthy donors. The PCR contained 60 Vbeta and 13 Jbeta primers. TCRdb keeps only in-frame clones here, not all; method: immunoSEQ multiplex PCR. The sample consists of some 180,000 clones, around 74% of them appearing once. Input material: PBMCs. Every receptor here comes from a male donor in good health and CMV-seronegative.

The chain employs TRBV10-3 and TRBJ2-1, with D uncertain. Per germline, CDR1 ENHRY and CDR2 SYGVKD. The CDR3 is made up of 16 amino acids. Trimming stripped 0 bases from V and 4 bases from J, with 13 bases between. The CDR3 reads CAISESRGTAYNEQFF. The DNA for the CDR3 is TGTGCCATCAGTGAGTCGCGCGGTACGGCATACAATGAGCAGTTCTTC.

The rearrangement links TRBV6-1 to TRBJ1-1, with 7 positions matching TRBD1. This CDR3 contains 16 residues. CDR1 and CDR2 from the germline V gene are MNHNS and SASEGT. The V and J ends lost 1 base and 2 bases, in that order; junction bases with no gene match: 7. CDR3 in DNA: TGTGCCAGCAGTGAAGTTGCATACAGGGGTAACACTGAAGCTTTCTTT. Its translation is CASSEVAYRGNTEAFF.

This clone came up a few times. The chain is built from TRBV6-5 and TRBJ1-5; possible D gene TRBD1, 5 bases. Germline V gene lookup returns CDR1 MNHEY and CDR2 SVGAGI. This CDR3 contains 12 residues. Between the trimmed V and J ends, which lost 10 bases and 6 bases, there was a span of 13 bases. The CDR3, as DNA: TGTGCCACCTCAGGGTTCGGTCAGCCCCAGCATTTT. The encoded protein is CATSGFGQPQHF.

The chain has TRBV30 and TRBJ2-5; D perhaps matches TRBD2 (7 bases). Germline assignment: CDR1 GTSNPN and CDR2 SVGIG (reference sequence). CDR3 length: 13 amino acids. V shed 1 base and J shed 11 bases, with 17 bases lying between them. The CDR3 bases are TGTGCCTGGAGTGACTGGGGGCCGCGGGAGCAGTACTTC. It codes for CAWSDWGPREQYF. The full variable domain, rest sourced from reference TRBV30 and TRBJ2-5, is SQTIHQWPATLVQPVGSPLSLECTVEGTSNPNLYWYRQAAGRGLQLLFYSVGIGQISSEVPQNLSASRPQDRQFILSSKKLLLSDSGFYLCAWSDWGPREQYFGPGTRLLVL.

The CDR3 is CASSRLGGNSNQPQHF. CDR3 coding DNA: TGTGCCAGCAGTCGCTTGGGGGGAAATAGCAATCAGCCCCAGCATTTT. The chain recombines TRBV28 with TRBJ1-5; tentative D call: TRBD1 (5 bases). Trimming left V 5 bases short and J 0 bases short, with 14 bases between. This CDR3 is 16 amino acids long. Germline V gene data show CDR1 as MDHEN and CDR2 as SYDVKM.

This clone was recorded a few times. V is TRBV4-1 and J is TRBJ2-7; 12 nucleotides line up with TRBD1. CDR3 length: 18 amino acids. Looked up from germline, CDR1 is MGHRA and CDR2 is YSYEKL. V shed 0 bases, J shed 7 bases, and the junction held 13 bases outside the gene matches. The DNA of the CDR3 is TGCGCCAGCAGCCAAGATTTTGGGACAGGGGGCCTTTCTAAAGAGCAGTACTTC. Encoded protein: CASSQDFGTGGLSKEQYF.

J is TRBJ2-7 and V is TRBV9; 7 bases are a match to TRBD1. CDR1 and CDR2 (germline): SGDLS, YYNGEE. Trimming removed 0 bases from V and 0 bases from J; junction bases left unmatched: 12. This CDR3 region has 18 residues. The CDR3 DNA reads as TGTGCCAGCAGCGTAGAGCCATCGACAGGGAGAAGCTCCTACGAGCAGTACTTC. Translating gives CASSVEPSTGRSSYEQYF.

The sample holds a few counts of this clone. The chain employs TRBV27 and TRBJ2-7, with TRBD2 matching 11 bases. CDR1 and CDR2 (germline): MNHEY, SMNVEV (reference sequence). CDR3 length: 20 residues. The ends lost 4 bases at V and 4 bases at J; junction bases unmatched: 21. The chain's CDR3 is CASSSPEGVAGGPKAYEQYF. CDR3 sequence (DNA): TGTGCCAGCAGTTCCCCTGAGGGGGTAGCGGGAGGGCCAAAGGCTTACGAGCAGTACTTC.

This chain connects TRBV6-6 to TRBJ1-1; TRBD1 might be the D (5 bases). The germline CDR1 and CDR2 sequences are MNHNY and SVGAGI (reference sequence). CDR3 length equals 11 residues. With 5 bases removed from V and 6 bases from J, the gap between germline ends came to 7 bases. This chain's CDR3 is CASSDSSEAFF. The CDR3 DNA reads as TGTGCCAGCAGTGACAGTTCTGAAGCTTTCTTT.

The gene calls are TRBV6-5 and TRBJ1-5, with TRBD1 matching over 10 bases. Germline V gene lookup returns CDR1 MNHEY and CDR2 SVGAGI. V dropped 5 bases and J dropped 6; count of bases not matched to a gene: 7. The CDR3 contains 15 residues. DNA of the CDR3: TGTGCCAGCAGTGCCGGGACAGGGGCAGGTCAGCCCCAGCATTTT. Residues: CASSAGTGAGQPQHF.

The V call is TRBV9, the J call TRBJ1-1; D remains unclear. Germline CDR1 reads SGDLS; CDR2 reads YYNGEE. The ends were cut back, 0 bases at V and 6 bases at J, with 12 bases in the middle. The CDR3 is 14 residues long. The CDR3 DNA is TGTGCCAGCAGCGTAGCTCGGGAGGGTTCTGAAGCTTTCTTT. It yields the protein CASSVAREGSEAFF. The full variable domain, its missing parts supplied by reference TRBV9 and TRBJ1-1, is DSGVTQTPKHLITATGQRVTLRCSPRSGDLSVYWYQQSLDQGLQFLIQYYNGEERAKGNILERFSAQQFPDLHSELNLSSLELGDSALYFCASSVAREGSEAFFGQGTRLTVV.

The chain combines TRBV7-9 with TRBJ2-3; 9 bases line up with TRBD1. V lost 9 bases and J lost 6; bases outside the gene matches: 7. CDR3 length: 13 residues. CDR1 SEHNR and CDR2 FQNEAQ come from the germline V gene (reference sequence). CDR3 residues: CASGRTGEDTQYF. The CDR3 coding sequence is TGTGCCAGTGGGAGGACAGGGGAGGATACGCAGTATTTT.

The chain joins TRBV27 to TRBJ2-1; tentative D call: TRBD2 (5 bases). This CDR3 region has 15 residues. CDR1 and CDR2 from the germline V gene are MNHEY and SMNVEV (reference sequence). V lost 4 bases to trimming and J lost 4 bases, with 14 bases between them. CDR3 nucleotides: TGTGCCAGCAGTTCTCCCGGACTCGGATACAATGAGCAGTTCTTC. Translated: CASSSPGLGYNEQFF.

Turning to this clone: This CDR3 is also generated by other DNA sequences in the sample. The DNA for the CDR3 is TGTGCCAGCAGCTCCTACCAAGAGACCCAGTACTTC. Protein sequence: CASSSYQETQYF. The chain carries TRBV7-2 and TRBJ2-5, with D unresolved. The germline V and J ends were trimmed by 4 bases and 0 bases, with 3 bases remaining between them. CDR3 size: 12 residues. The germline V gene encodes CDR1 SGHTA and CDR2 FQGNSA.

The CDR3 coding sequence is TGTGCCAGCAGAACCCCGGGACAGGGGCCTTACTATGGCTACACCTTC. The encoded protein is CASRTPGQGPYYGYTF. The V call is TRBV28, the J call TRBJ1-2; 10 bases fit TRBD1. CDR3 length: 16 residues. V shed 6 bases, J shed 3 bases, and the junction held 10 bases outside the gene matches. Looked up from germline, CDR1 is MDHEN and CDR2 is SYDVKM.

The chain combines TRBV7-9 with TRBJ2-5; D unclear. The tail of the sequence fits TRBJ2-7 better, so the J call may be wrong. Per the germline V gene, CDR1 is SEHNR and CDR2 is FQNEAQ (reference sequence). This CDR3 spans 13 amino acids. The DNA of the CDR3 is TGTGCCAGCAGCTCCCTCTCGCCCTACGAGCAGTACTTC. The encoded protein is CASSSLSPYEQYF.

The rearrangement links TRBV19 to TRBJ1-6; D gene ambiguous. V dropped 6 bases and J dropped 8 bases, with 20 bases sitting between them. This CDR3 is 16 amino acids long. Germline CDR1 reads LNHDA; CDR2 reads SQIVND (reference sequence). The CDR3 sequence is CASSPRPVSMDSPLHF. CDR3 nucleotide sequence: TGTGCCAGTAGCCCTAGACCCGTTAGTATGGATTCACCCCTCCACTTT.

The gene calls are TRBV25-1 and TRBJ2-3; D possibly corresponds to TRBD2 (6 bases). V was clipped by 11 bases and J by 2 bases, with 14 bases between them. The CDR3 is 13 amino acids. Germline loops: CDR1 MGHDK, CDR2 SYGVNS. The CDR3 DNA is TGTGCCCTAAGGCGGGGCGACACAGATACGCAGTATTTT. Encoded protein: CALRRGDTDTQYF.

The V gene is TRBV6-4, the J gene TRBJ2-4, with a possible D match to TRBD1 (6 bases). CDR3 length: 15 amino acids. V gave up 3 bases and J gave up 2 bases, with 11 bases separating them. Looked up from germline, CDR1 is MRHNA and CDR2 is SNTAGT. The CDR3 region is CASSEDTGTKNIQYF. DNA for the CDR3: TGTGCCAGCAGTGAGGACACAGGGACCAAAAACATTCAGTACTTC.

A single count supports this clone. The chain employs TRBV15 and TRBJ2-1; possibly TRBD2 for D (6 bases). Germline assignment: CDR1 LNHNV and CDR2 YYDKDF (reference sequence). Trimming shortened V by 0 bases and J by 3 bases, and 18 bases separated the two germline ends. This CDR3 has 18 residues. The CDR3 reads CATSRDKGAGVGYNEQFF. DNA for the CDR3: TGTGCCACCAGCAGAGATAAAGGAGCGGGCGTTGGCTACAATGAGCAGTTCTTC.

The gene calls are TRBV27 and TRBJ2-1; D is undetermined. The germline gives CDR1 MNHEY, CDR2 SMNVEV (reference sequence). There are 14 residues in the CDR3. Trimming left V 2 bases short and J 4 bases short, with 9 bases between. This CDR3 reads CASSLGQRYNEQFF. CDR3 in DNA: TGTGCCAGCAGTTTAGGTCAGCGTTACAATGAGCAGTTCTTC.

The V and J genes are TRBV7-2 and TRBJ1-3; maybe TRBD1 (6 bases). Germline CDR1 is SGHTA and CDR2 is FQGNSA. This CDR3 has 14 amino acids. V was trimmed by 5 bases and J by 4 bases, leaving 12 bases between them. This chain's CDR3 is CASSPEGQGNTIYF. The CDR3 nucleotides read TGTGCCAGCAGCCCGGAAGGACAGGGAAACACCATATATTTT.

This clone appeared a few times. V is TRBV7-6 and J is TRBJ2-7; 7 positions agree with TRBD1. Germline assignment: CDR1 SGHVS and CDR2 FNYEAQ. Trimming cost V 5 bases and J 5 bases; bases outside gene matches: 9. This CDR3 spans 14 amino acids. In DNA, the CDR3 is TGTGCCAGCAGCGAGGCACAGGGGATAGACGAGCAGTACTTC. Translating it yields CASSEAQGIDEQYF. Variable domain in full (rest from reference TRBV7-6 and TRBJ2-7): GAGVSQSPRYKVTKRGQDVALRCDPISGHVSLYWYRQALGQGPEFLTYFNYEAQQDKSGLPNDRFSAERPEGSISTLTIQRTEQRDSAMYRCASSEAQGIDEQYFGPGTRLTVT.

The rearrangement links TRBV15 to TRBJ1-2; possibly TRBD1 for D (5 bases). Germline CDR1 reads LNHNV; CDR2 reads YYDKDF (reference sequence). This CDR3 spans 18 amino acids. The ends were cut back, 0 bases at V and 5 bases at J, with 22 bases in the middle. This CDR3 is CATSRDLLTGTGGYGYTF. CDR3 in DNA: TGTGCCACCAGCAGAGACCTGCTAACGGGCACGGGGGGTTATGGCTACACCTTC. The entire variable domain, with the rest obtained from reference TRBV15 and TRBJ1-2, is as follows: DAMVIQNPRYQVTQFGKPVTLSCSQTLNHNVMYWYQQKSSQAPKLLFHYYDKDFNNEADTPDNFQSRRPNTSFCFLDIRSPGLGDTAMYLCATSRDLLTGTGGYGYTFGSGTRLTVV.

V is TRBV4-1 and J is TRBJ1-3; TRBD1 is a possible D gene (5 bases). This CDR3 contains 15 residues. V lost 7 bases and J 2 bases, leaving 15 bases between the germline ends. Germline-derived CDR1 and CDR2 are MGHRA and YSYEKL. As DNA, the CDR3 is TGCGCCAGCAAAAGAACCCAGGGAACTGGAAACACCATATATTTT. It encodes CASKRTQGTGNTIYF.

This clone has just a few counts. The J gene is TRBJ1-5, the V gene TRBV6-5; tentative D call: TRBD1 (5 bases). The CDR3 is made up of 14 amino acids. The germline V and J ends were trimmed by 6 bases and 0 bases, with 9 bases remaining between them. Germline-derived CDR1 and CDR2 are MNHEY and SVGAGI. The CDR3 nucleotides read TGTGCCAGCAGCCCAGGGATTAGCAATCAGCCCCAGCATTTT. Translating it yields CASSPGISNQPQHF.

J is TRBJ2-1 and V is TRBV6-5, with 11 bases identical to TRBD2. Germline V gene sequence: CDR1 MNHEY, CDR2 SVGAGI. V shed 2 bases and J 6 bases; nucleotides not matched to a gene: 6. The CDR3 has 16 amino acids. The CDR3: CASSYLTSGSANEQFF. The DNA of the CDR3 is TGTGCCAGCAGTTACCTCACTAGCGGGAGCGCCAATGAGCAGTTCTTC.

This clone came up a few times. V and J are TRBV6-5 and TRBJ1-5, with 7 bases aligning to TRBD1. The V gene's germline CDR1 is MNHEY and CDR2 SVGAGI. Losses at the gene ends were 5 bases for V and 6 bases for J; bases not matched to a gene: 7. The CDR3 has 14 amino acids. The CDR3 protein is CASSDRVGPQPQHF. CDR3 nucleotide sequence: TGTGCCAGCAGTGACAGGGTGGGTCCTCAGCCCCAGCATTTT.

The chain employs TRBV2 and TRBJ1-3; D perhaps matches TRBD1 (6 bases). The V gene's germline CDR1 is SNHLY and CDR2 FYNNEI. Trimming cost V 8 bases and J 3 bases, with 11 bases left between them. This CDR3 contains 13 residues. The CDR3 nucleotides read TGTGCCAGCTCGACAGGCATTGGAAACACCATATATTTT. As protein: CASSTGIGNTIYF.